This TCR beta chain was sequenced in a study of blood T cell repertoires in COVID-19. Study summary: COVID-19 samples collected from the United States, Italy and Spain covered acute and convalescent phases. Nucleic acid was either cDNA or gDNA, and it came from T cells, B-cell-depleted T cells, or PBMCs.

Sequencing was performed with immunoSEQ multiplex PCR; in TCRdb, only in-frame clones are kept and a portion is missing. The sample has approximately 220,000 clones; about 90% are singletons. The CDR3 sequence is 14 residues long. Per germline, CDR1 LGHDT and CDR2 YNNKEL (reference sequence). Trimming cost V 4 bases and J 4 bases; bases outside gene matches: 4. Cohorts were assigned according to the clinical history that participants reported. Symptom resolution, clearance, or two negative PCRs marked the recovered donors of Cohort 3. What was sequenced was PBMCs or T cells enriched from blood (not recorded which). J is TRBJ2-5 and V is TRBV3-1 (or the pseudogene TRBV3-2); 9 bases are a match to TRBD2. This receptor was taken from a man between 25 and 39 years old who had recovered from COVID-19. The CDR3 DNA is TGTGCCAGCAGCCCCATAGCGGGAGTAGAGACCCAGTACTTC. This encodes CASSPIAGVETQYF.